Reported below is one T cell receptor beta chain. Its matching antigen is unknown. This specimen comes from a study of cytomegalovirus exposure and HLA in healthy donors. The protocol was immunoSEQ multiplex PCR, while the TCRdb copy is restricted to in-frame clones and leaves out a portion. Among 130,000 or so clones, about 90% were seen once, and the ten largest hold about 3.7%. V lost 4 bases, J lost 3 bases, and 9 bases lay in between. CDR1 and CDR2 (germline): SQVTM, ANQGSEA. The CDR3 runs 13 residues. Study observations and caveats: Subsequent analysis showed first-cohort TCR clusters tending to co-occur in 120 validation repertoires.

The chain combines TRBV29-1 with TRBJ2-2; D might be TRBD1 (5 bases). The clonotype comes from a man in his thirties or forties in good health and CMV-seronegative. The specimen sequenced was PBMCs. In DNA form, the CDR3 reads TGCAGCGTTGCCGACAGTTACACCGGGGAGCTGTTTTTT. It translates to CSVADSYTGELFF.